A single sample gave rise to the 11 T cell receptor beta chains below, sequenced in a study of T cells in Graves' hyperthyroidism and ophthalmopathy. The TCR beta CDR3 regions underwent amplification using RNA transcripts as the source. When the TCR CDR3 underwent first-round RT-PCR, the HTBI primer set was used. TCRdb called the multiplex PCR reads again in MiXCR, with one record for every CDR3 protein. The table includes 560,000 or so distinct CDR3 sequences, about 45% detected once. Sequenced material: peripheral blood or thyroid tissue (not recorded which). The source of these receptors is a woman aged 18 to 35 with Graves' hyperthyroidism.

V gene TRBV15 combines with J gene TRBJ1-2; D possibly corresponds to TRBD1 (5 bases). Germline V gene sequence: CDR1 LNHNV, CDR2 YYDKDF (reference sequence). Between the trimmed V and J ends, which lost 5 bases and 4 bases, there was a span of 26 bases. The CDR3 is made up of 18 amino acids. CDR3 protein: CATSPQRGREGFGYGYTF. For the CDR3, the DNA is TGTGCCACCAGCCCGCAAAGGGGCCGCGAGGGATTCGGCTATGGCTACACCTTC.

The chain links TRBV7-3 to TRBJ1-3; 7 bases line up with TRBD1. The CDR3 sequence is 15 residues long. Germline lookup yields CDR1 SGHTA and CDR2 FQGTGA. V dropped 3 bases and J dropped 0; count of bases not matched to a gene: 2. The CDR3 DNA follows: TGTGCCAGCAGCTTGGACAGGAACTCTGGAAACACCATATATTTT. This gives the protein CASSLDRNSGNTIYF.

The DNA of the CDR3 is TGTGCCAGCAAGACCCACAGGGATCTACCAACCAGGGAGACCCAGTACTTC. Its protein product is CASKTHRDLPTRETQYF. The V call is TRBV2, the J call TRBJ2-5, with D possibly being TRBD1 (6 bases). The V end lost 7 bases, the J end lost 5 bases, and 26 bases lay between the germline ends. Per the germline V gene, CDR1 is SNHLY and CDR2 is FYNNEI. There are 17 residues in the CDR3.

Many counts were recorded for this clonotype. This chain joins TRBV7-9 and TRBJ2-6; 7 bases line up with TRBD1. V shed 4 bases and J 1 base; nucleotides not matched to a gene: 7. The CDR3 contains 17 residues. CDR1 SEHNR and CDR2 FQNEAQ come from the germline V gene (reference sequence). CDR3 sequence reads: CASSSAQTGSGANVLTF. CDR3 coding DNA: TGTGCCAGCAGCTCCGCCCAGACAGGGTCTGGGGCCAACGTCCTGACTTTC.

The rearrangement joins TRBV20-1 to TRBJ1-2, with a weak D call TRBD1 (6 bases). V lost 0 bases, J lost 0 bases, and 8 bases lay in between. The CDR3 is 14 residues long. Germline V lookup: CDR1 DFQATT, CDR2 SNEGSKA (reference sequence). The chain's CDR3 is CSARDQGSNYGYTF. The CDR3 bases are TGCAGTGCTAGAGACCAGGGGTCTAACTATGGCTACACCTTC.

The chain is built from TRBV20-1 and TRBJ1-1; D is unresolved. From germline, CDR1 is DFQATT and CDR2 SNEGSKA (reference sequence). This CDR3 has 13 residues. Between the trimmed V and J ends, which lost 3 bases and 2 bases, there was a span of 10 bases. This CDR3 reads CSASSRRNTEAFF. CDR3 in DNA: TGCAGTGCTAGCTCCCGGAGAAACACTGAAGCTTTCTTT.

This clonotype came up a few times. The rearrangement joins TRBV10-3 to TRBJ1-5, with a tentative D call TRBD1 (5 bases). Trimming removed 2 bases at V and 2 bases at J, with 7 bases between. The germline gives CDR1 ENHRY, CDR2 SYGVKD. This CDR3 has 14 residues. The CDR3 coding sequence is TGTGCCATCAGTGAGCTACAGGGCAATCAGCCCCAGCATTTT. It is translated as CAISELQGNQPQHF.

This clonotype was detected many times. The rearrangement links TRBV10-3 to TRBJ2-2; 7 nucleotides line up with TRBD2. Looked up from germline, CDR1 is ENHRY and CDR2 is SYGVKD. The CDR3 is 13 amino acids. V shed 8 bases and J 4 bases; nucleotides not matched to a gene: 4. The CDR3 region has the DNA TGTGCCATCTCCGCGGGAGTCACCGGGGAGCTGTTTTTT. This gives the protein CAISAGVTGELFF.

This clonotype came up many times. Here the CDR3 reads CAIRAGPAYGYTF. CDR3 nucleotides: TGTGCCATCAGGGCAGGGCCTGCTTATGGCTACACCTTC. This sequence joins TRBV10-3 and TRBJ1-2; D possibly corresponds to TRBD1 (5 bases). V lost 6 bases, J lost 5 bases, and 13 bases lay in between. CDR1 and CDR2 (germline): ENHRY, SYGVKD. The CDR3 totals 13 residues.

This chain joins TRBV2 and TRBJ1-4; unclear D gene. Germline CDR1 reads SNHLY; CDR2 reads FYNNEI. Trimming pared 6 bases from V and 8 bases from J, leaving 16 bases between. The CDR3 loop spans 14 amino acids. CDR3 region: CASRPEGTQEKLFF. The CDR3 DNA follows: TGTGCCAGCAGACCCGAAGGTACTCAGGAAAAACTGTTTTTT.

This clonotype was recorded many times. The chain links TRBV7-9 to TRBJ2-7; perhaps TRBD1 as D (6 bases). V dropped 5 bases and J dropped 6 bases, with 20 bases sitting between them. The CDR3 extends over 15 amino acids. Germline CDR1 reads SEHNR; CDR2 reads FQNEAQ (reference sequence). CDR3 sequence: CASSLTRDMGVEQYF. As DNA, the CDR3 is TGTGCCAGCAGCCTCACCCGGGACATGGGCGTCGAGCAGTACTTC. Full variable domain (remainder filled in from reference TRBV7-9 and TRBJ2-7): DTGVSQNPRHKITKRGQNVTFRCDPISEHNRLYWYRQTLGQGPEFLTYFQNEAQLEKSRLLSDRFSAERPKGSFSTLEIQRTEQGDSAMYLCASSLTRDMGVEQYFGPGTRLTVT.